This note documents a single T cell receptor beta chain sequence. This clonotype was detected only a few times. Its cognate antigen has yet to be identified. There are no base qualities to consult, and no much larger clone falls within one base. Libraries were prepared through PCR. This sample was sequenced with an Illumina HiSeq 2500. Molecular barcoding was employed in the preparation of TCR libraries, with unique molecular identifiers being used to normalize TCRbeta repertoire quantification. TCRdb reanalyzed the raw reads on its own, using fastp at Q25 for trimming and MiXCR for clone calling, and kept in-frame beta chains. One record per CDR3 amino acid sequence lists the most common genes and DNA. The sample data list around 800,000 distinct CDR3 sequences, and around 17% of these were observed just once. Roughly 5% of the sample lies in the top ten. Relative to germline, V is 2 bases shorter and J is 5 bases shorter, with 15 bases between their ends. The CDR3 numbers 14 residues from cysteine through phenylalanine. Only CDR3 DNA is held: 42 bases, read in frame from base 1. CDR1 and CDR2 are drawn from the germline V gene (reference sequence): DFQATT, SNEGSKA.

These data come from a study of T-cell reconstitution after alpha-beta-depleted transplantation in children (dated by TCRdb to about 2016). About the investigation overall: Using TCR repertoire profiling, the study quantitatively followed how T-cell immune reconstitution unfolded in children after TCRalphabeta/CD19-depleted allogeneic hematopoietic cell transplantation.

Per the publication, the treatment or condition label means: allogeneic hematopoietic cell transplantation with graft depleted of TCRalphabeta T cells and CD19 B cells. The transplant recipients were children given TCRalphabeta/CD19-depleted allogeneic hematopoietic cell grafts. Summary of the overall study and its limitations: About two months after transplant, the apparently early recovery of alphabetaT-cell counts reportedly depended on just several hundred clones that had expanded rapidly and came from non-depleted graft cells. Over the following months the frequencies of hyperexpanded clones went down, and after one year T-cell counts and TCRbeta diversity were mostly credited to newly produced T cells. In some patients, the high TCRbeta diversity seen at day 60 was put down to recipient T cells and intrathymic progenitors that had survived conditioning.

This TCR was sampled from a male patient younger than 18 who had a stem cell transplant for acute lymphoblastic leukemia, so the T cells may come from the graft donor. Here the sequenced sample was PBMCs, mostly from graft donor cells, taken 360 days after TCRalphabeta/CD19-depleted stem cell transplant. This receptor chain uses TRBV20-1 and TRBJ1-1, with the D gene uncertain. CDR3 region: CSARTGPVGTEAFF. The DNA sequence is given as TGCAGTGCTAGAACCGGGCCAGTGGGTACTGAAGCTTTCTTT.